This TCR beta chain came from a study of blood T cell repertoires in COVID-19. The germline V gene has CDR1 LNHDA and CDR2 SQIVND (reference sequence). With 5 bases clipped from V and 1 base from J, the junction kept 3 bases outside the gene matches. The CDR3 consists of 15 residues. The table came from immunoSEQ multiplex PCR; TCRdb's copy has only in-frame clones and leaves some out. The profile shows 70,000 to 80,000 clones, around nine tenths of them singletons. The rearrangement links TRBV19 to TRBJ2-3; TRBD2 aligns across 10 bases. The clonotype originates from a woman aged 55-69 years with acute or convalescent COVID-19. Sequenced input: peripheral blood. The CDR3 DNA reads as TGTGCCAGTAGTCCCGGGACTAGCGGCACAGATACGCAGTATTTT. It yields the protein CASSPGTSGTDTQYF.